The 6 T cell receptor beta chains given below trace back to one sample, sequenced in a study of blood T cell repertoires in COVID-19. The repertoire was sequenced with immunoSEQ multiplex PCR; TCRdb's copy has only in-frame clones and lacks some. The table records over 85,000 clones, about three quarters of them present only once. Sample: peripheral blood. The receptors stem from an elderly woman with active or convalescent COVID-19.

The chain joins TRBV7-2 to TRBJ2-7; unclear D gene. This CDR3 is 14 amino acids long. Trimming took 6 bases from V and 4 from J, leaving 16 bases between them. The germline gives CDR1 SGHTA, CDR2 FQGNSA. CDR3 DNA: TGTGCCAGCAGTCGAGGCATACTTGGATACGAGCAGTACTTC. Its protein product is CASSRGILGYEQYF.

V and J are TRBV5-1 and TRBJ2-2, with unresolved D. This CDR3 contains 15 residues. The germline V and J ends were trimmed by 0 bases and 0 bases, with 6 bases remaining between them. CDR1 is SGHRS, CDR2 YFSETQ, per germline. The CDR3 sequence is CASSLVLANTGELFF. In nucleotides, the CDR3 is TGCGCCAGCAGCTTGGTTCTAGCGAACACCGGGGAGCTGTTTTTT.

This chain connects TRBV7-2 to TRBJ2-1, with TRBD1 identical over 9 bases. The CDR3 is made up of 16 amino acids. Germline V lookup: CDR1 SGHTA, CDR2 FQGNSA. V gave up 4 bases and J gave up 7 bases; unmatched junction bases: 11. CDR3 DNA sequence: TGTGCCAGCAGCTCTCGGACAGGGGTGAAGAGGAATGAGCAGTTCTTC. This gives the protein CASSSRTGVKRNEQFF.

The CDR3 DNA reads TGTGCCAGCAGCCGCCGAGAAAACCGAAACACCATATATTTT. This translates into CASSRRENRNTIYF. The V and J genes are TRBV3-1 (or the pseudogene TRBV3-2) and TRBJ1-3; D is unresolved. In germline, CDR1 is LGHDT, CDR2 YNNKEL (reference sequence). The CDR3 contains 14 residues. With 4 bases removed from V and 5 bases from J, the gap between germline ends came to 12 bases.

The chain recombines TRBV4-2 with TRBJ2-7, with D perhaps matching TRBD2 (5 bases). CDR3 length: 16 amino acids. V lost 1 base to trimming and J lost 3 bases, with 16 bases between them. Germline-derived CDR1 and CDR2 are LGHNA and YNFKEQ. This CDR3 is CASSQGYEGEVYEQYF. The CDR3, as DNA: TGTGCCAGCAGCCAAGGTTATGAGGGAGAAGTCTACGAGCAGTACTTC.

The genes are TRBV9 and TRBJ2-2; D is ambiguous. Trimming took off 0 bases at V and 0 bases at J, with 9 bases between the two ends. The CDR3 extends over 16 amino acids. Germline-derived CDR1 and CDR2 are SGDLS and YYNGEE. CDR3: CASSVGSGANTGELFF. CDR3 bases: TGTGCCAGCAGCGTAGGGTCTGGAGCGAACACCGGGGAGCTGTTTTTT.